The rows below give T cell receptor beta chains drawn from one sample of a study of spatial heterogeneity in lung cancer. TCRdb re-derived calls from the 5' RACE reads in MiXCR, one entry per CDR3 protein. The profile shows over 7,500 distinct CDR3 sequences, just under 3% of them singletons. Specimen: lung tumor tissue, collected at surgery. All receptors derive from a male donor with early-stage non-small cell lung cancer. The CDR3 runs from the conserved cysteine through the conserved F or W. The D gene is left open where the match is weak. Clone size is given for some rows only: seen once, a few or many times, or a class if the clone is expanded.

j_gene: TRBJ2-3
v_gene: TRBV24-1
abundance: medium-sized
d_gene: TRBD2
CDR3aa: CATSDSGTSGGPPDTQYF
CDR3nt: TGTGCCACCAGTGACTCAGGGACTAGCGGGGGGCCCCCAGATACGCAGTATTTT

j_gene: TRBJ2-5
v_gene: TRBV7-2
abundance: many
d_gene: NA
CDR3aa: CASSSGPINWAQYF
CDR3nt: TGTGCCAGCAGCTCAGGACCGATAAATTGGGCCCAGTACTTC

j_gene: TRBJ2-2
v_gene: TRBV27
abundance: NA
d_gene: NA
CDR3aa: CASSFRFGGGGNTGELFF
CDR3nt: TGTGCCAGCAGTTTTAGGTTTGGAGGGGGAGGGAACACCGGGGAGCTGTTTTTT

j_gene: TRBJ2-7
v_gene: TRBV20-1
abundance: NA
d_gene: NA
CDR3aa: CSAAGTGSSYEQYF
CDR3nt: TGCAGTGCCGCCGGGACTGGTAGCTCCTACGAGCAGTACTTC

j_gene: TRBJ1-2
v_gene: TRBV6-6
abundance: many
d_gene: NA
CDR3aa: CASSYSAASLNYGYTF
CDR3nt: TGTGCCAGCAGTTACTCGGCGGCTAGCCTTAACTATGGCTACACCTTC

j_gene: TRBJ2-1
v_gene: TRBV24-1
abundance: many
d_gene: NA
CDR3aa: CATSDPVLAKLFF
CDR3nt: TGTGCCACCAGTGACCCGGTCCTAGCCAAGCTGTTCTTC

j_gene: TRBJ2-2
v_gene: TRBV11-2
abundance: medium-sized
d_gene: NA
CDR3aa: CASSFGNTGELFF
CDR3nt: TGTGCCAGCAGCTTTGGGAACACCGGGGAGCTGTTTTTT

j_gene: TRBJ2-2
v_gene: TRBV11-3
abundance: many
d_gene: NA
CDR3aa: CASKGGTANTGELFF
CDR3nt: TGTGCCTCCAAGGGGGGGACGGCGAACACCGGGGAGCTGTTTTTT

j_gene: TRBJ1-3
v_gene: TRBV10-3
abundance: many
d_gene: NA
CDR3aa: CAISELDTGTGNTIYF
CDR3nt: TGTGCCATCAGTGAACTCGACACTGGAACTGGAAACACCATATATTTT

j_gene: TRBJ2-7
v_gene: TRBV13
abundance: many
d_gene: NA
CDR3aa: CASSARTGGEQYF
CDR3nt: TGTGCCAGCAGCGCCCGCACAGGAGGCGAGCAGTACTTC

j_gene: TRBJ1-2
v_gene: TRBV30
abundance: many
d_gene: TRBD1
CDR3aa: CAWTILTGGGNGYTF
CDR3nt: TGTGCCTGGACCATCCTGACAGGGGGCGGGAATGGCTACACCTTC

j_gene: TRBJ1-2
v_gene: TRBV5-1
abundance: many
d_gene: NA
CDR3aa: CASSLERVGYTF
CDR3nt: TGCGCCAGCAGCTTGGAAAGGGTTGGCTACACCTTC

j_gene: TRBJ1-2
v_gene: TRBV6-6
abundance: medium-sized
d_gene: NA
CDR3aa: CASGGNYGYTF
CDR3nt: TGTGCCAGCGGAGGGAACTATGGCTACACCTTC

j_gene: TRBJ2-5
v_gene: TRBV2
abundance: medium-sized
d_gene: NA
CDR3aa: CASWSGAGETQYF
CDR3nt: TGTGCCAGCTGGTCAGGGGCAGGAGAGACCCAGTACTTC

j_gene: TRBJ2-1
v_gene: TRBV12-5
abundance: NA
d_gene: NA
CDR3aa: CASGETRLHEQFF
CDR3nt: TGTGCTAGTGGGGAGACAAGGCTGCATGAGCAGTTCTTC

j_gene: TRBJ1-6
v_gene: TRBV3-1
abundance: many
d_gene: NA
CDR3aa: CASSPSVRGSNSPLHF
CDR3nt: TGTGCCAGCAGCCCATCTGTTAGGGGGAGTAATTCACCCCTCCACTTT

j_gene: TRBJ1-6
v_gene: TRBV20-1
abundance: many
d_gene: NA
CDR3aa: CSASSVARDNSPLHF
CDR3nt: TGCAGTGCTAGCAGTGTGGCTCGGGATAATTCACCCCTCCACTTT

j_gene: TRBJ2-3
v_gene: TRBV4-2
abundance: many
d_gene: NA
CDR3aa: CASSQDQRTYTQYF
CDR3nt: TGTGCCAGCAGCCAAGACCAGCGTACATATACGCAGTATTTT

j_gene: TRBJ1-1
v_gene: TRBV5-4
abundance: many
d_gene: NA
CDR3aa: CASSLARANTEAFF
CDR3nt: TGTGCCAGCAGCTTGGCCAGGGCGAACACTGAAGCTTTCTTT

j_gene: TRBJ2-2
v_gene: TRBV2
abundance: many
d_gene: NA
CDR3aa: CASSEARQPTGELFF
CDR3nt: TGTGCCAGCAGTGAGGCGCGGCAGCCCACCGGGGAGCTGTTTTTT

j_gene: TRBJ2-7
v_gene: TRBV11-2
abundance: many
d_gene: TRBD2
CDR3aa: CASSFGASGGYEQYF
CDR3nt: TGTGCCAGCAGCTTCGGTGCTAGCGGGGGGTACGAGCAGTACTTC

j_gene: TRBJ2-3
v_gene: TRBV19
abundance: many
d_gene: NA
CDR3aa: CASSIERAGDTQYF
CDR3nt: TGTGCCAGTAGTATAGAACGGGCCGGGGATACGCAGTATTTT

j_gene: TRBJ2-2
v_gene: TRBV28
abundance: NA
d_gene: NA
CDR3aa: CASSLSSSAVELFF
CDR3nt: TGTGCCAGCAGTTTATCTTCCAGCGCTGTGGAGCTGTTTTTT

j_gene: TRBJ1-1
v_gene: TRBV6-1
abundance: many
d_gene: TRBD1
CDR3aa: CASWDRRNTEAFF
CDR3nt: TGTGCCAGTTGGGACAGGAGGAACACTGAAGCTTTCTTT

j_gene: TRBJ1-5
v_gene: TRBV28
abundance: many
d_gene: TRBD1
CDR3aa: CASSNEDRGYNQPQHF
CDR3nt: TGTGCCAGCAGTAATGAGGACAGGGGGTATAATCAGCCCCAGCATTTT

j_gene: TRBJ1-4
v_gene: TRBV30
abundance: NA
d_gene: NA
CDR3aa: CAWNSNEKLFF
CDR3nt: TGTGCCTGGAATAGTAATGAAAAACTGTTTTTT

j_gene: TRBJ1-1
v_gene: TRBV14
abundance: many
d_gene: NA
CDR3aa: CASSLRWGRGNTEAFF
CDR3nt: TGTGCCAGCAGCCTAAGATGGGGGCGGGGGAACACTGAAGCTTTCTTT

j_gene: TRBJ1-4
v_gene: TRBV29-1
abundance: medium-sized
d_gene: NA
CDR3aa: CSVEVYEKLFF
CDR3nt: TGCAGCGTTGAGGTGTACGAAAAACTGTTTTTT

j_gene: TRBJ1-6
v_gene: TRBV12-3/TRBV12-4
abundance: many
d_gene: NA
CDR3aa: CASRTEVGSPLHF
CDR3nt: TGTGCCAGCAGAACCGAGGTGGGCTCACCCCTCCACTTT

j_gene: TRBJ2-3
v_gene: TRBV4-3
abundance: many
d_gene: NA
CDR3aa: CASSQPGTHTQYF
CDR3nt: TGCGCCAGCAGCCAACCCGGGACTCATACGCAGTATTTT